These 20 T cell receptor beta chains originate from one sample sequenced in a study of PD-L1 blockade in urothelial cancer. The time point denotes: peripheral blood 6 weeks after treatment start. Sequencing used immunoSEQ multiplex PCR; TCRdb keeps in-frame clones, though not all of them. The sample holds around 62,000 clones; 88% are singletons and the top ten take about 11%. This sample comprised PBMCs, obtained around atezolizumab (anti-PD-L1) treatment. Every receptor here comes from a man in his sixties with urothelial cancer.

This chain links TRBV11-3 with TRBJ1-2; D remains unclear. This CDR3 region has 15 residues. CDR1 SGHNT and CDR2 YENEEA come from the germline V gene. Trimming took 5 bases from V and 7 from J, leaving 20 bases between them. Here the CDR3 DNA reads TGTGCCAGCAGCCCCCGAGGTTTTTGGGAGGGTGGCTACACCTTC. Translated: CASSPRGFWEGGYTF.

V and J are TRBV6-5 and TRBJ2-3, with 13 positions matching TRBD2. Germline CDR1 is MNHEY and CDR2 is SVGAGI. CDR3 length: 12 amino acids. J was trimmed by 14 bases and V by 7 bases; bases with no gene match: 6. As DNA, the CDR3 is TGTGCCAGCACCTCAACTAGCGGGGGGGCGTATTTT. Residues: CASTSTSGGAYF.

V gene TRBV5-1 combines with J gene TRBJ2-1; TRBD1 matches at 8 bases. Germline V gives CDR1 SGHRS, CDR2 YFSETQ. This CDR3 region has 16 residues. Trimming at V came to 0 bases and at J to 0 bases, leaving 2 bases not matched to a gene. CDR3 DNA: TGCGCCAGCAGCTTGGGGGACAGGAGCTCCTACAATGAGCAGTTCTTC. Translated, it gives CASSLGDRSSYNEQFF.

The gene calls are TRBV28 and TRBJ2-1; 8 bases align to TRBD2. Losses at the gene ends were 7 bases for V and 3 bases for J; bases not matched to a gene: 5. The CDR3 length is 14 residues. Germline CDR1 MDHEN, CDR2 SYDVKM. DNA of the CDR3: TGTGCCAGCATCTTAGCGGGATTCTACAATGAGCAGTTCTTC. Translated: CASILAGFYNEQFF. The full variable domain, rest sourced from reference TRBV28 and TRBJ2-1, is DVKVTQSSRYLVKRTGEKVFLECVQDMDHENMFWYRQDPGLGLRLIYFSYDVKMKEKGDIPEGYSVSREKKERFSLILESASTNQTSMYLCASILAGFYNEQFFGPGTRLTVL.

This sequence joins TRBV7-2 and TRBJ2-3, with 9 nucleotides matching TRBD1. The CDR3 is 15 amino acids. Trimming took 8 bases from V and 3 from J; bases not matched to a gene: 9. Germline V lookup: CDR1 SGHTA, CDR2 FQGNSA. DNA of the CDR3: TGTGCCAGCGGCGTGGGACAGGGAGCTACAGATACGCAGTATTTT. Amino acids: CASGVGQGATDTQYF.

The V gene is TRBV6-5, the J gene TRBJ2-4, with D tentatively TRBD1 (5 bases). CDR3 length equals 12 residues. Germline V gene lookup returns CDR1 MNHEY and CDR2 SVGAGI. The V gene lost 7 bases and the J gene lost 8 bases, with 12 bases spanning the gap. The CDR3 DNA follows: TGTGCCAGCAAGGGGCCCCCAGACATTCAGTACTTC. Residues: CASKGPPDIQYF.

CDR3 nucleotides: TGTGCCAGCAGGCGGGGCGATATGGGCCGGGGGATGGAGTTCTTC. It translates to CASRRGDMGRGMEFF. The chain combines TRBV6-5 with TRBJ2-1; a weak D match, TRBD2 (6 bases). CDR3 size: 15 residues. Germline V gene lookup returns CDR1 MNHEY and CDR2 SVGAGI. V lost 6 bases, J lost 14 bases, and 26 bases lay in between.

J is TRBJ1-4 and V is TRBV7-9, with TRBD1 matching over 7 bases. V trimming: 2 bases; J trimming: 8 bases; junction bases outside the gene matches: 5. The CDR3 sequence is 14 residues long. The germline CDR1 and CDR2 sequences are SEHNR and FQNEAQ (reference sequence). The CDR3 spells CASSLRGPGEKLFF. The CDR3 coding sequence is TGTGCCAGCAGCTTAAGGGGGCCGGGGGAAAAACTGTTTTTT.

The genes are TRBV18 and TRBJ2-7; TRBD1 matches 10 bases. The germline V gene has CDR1 KGHSH and CDR2 LQKENI. V was pared by 2 bases and J by 6 bases, with 10 bases of the junction left unmatched. The length of the CDR3 is 16 residues. The CDR3 bases are TGTGCCAGCTCACCATTCGCGGGACAGGGGTCGGGCGAGCAGTACTTC. Residues: CASSPFAGQGSGEQYF.

This chain joins TRBV6-1 and TRBJ1-6; the D is unclear. V was shortened by 6 bases and J by 0 bases, with 9 bases between the two germline ends. The germline V gene encodes CDR1 MNHNS and CDR2 SASEGT. The CDR3 covers 15 residues. CDR3 loop: CASRGEFSYNSPLHF. In DNA form, the CDR3 reads TGTGCCAGCAGAGGAGAATTCTCCTATAATTCACCCCTCCACTTT.

V usage is TRBV30 and J usage is TRBJ2-6; D is undetermined. Germline assignment: CDR1 GTSNPN and CDR2 SVGIG (reference sequence). Trimming pared 8 bases from V and 0 bases from J, leaving 11 bases between. This CDR3 contains 14 residues. The CDR3 is CATLRNSGANVLTF. CDR3 bases: TGTGCCACGCTGAGGAACTCTGGGGCCAACGTCCTGACTTTC.

The V call is TRBV7-2, the J call TRBJ1-3; tentative D call: TRBD1 (6 bases). CDR3 size: 18 residues. CDR1 and CDR2 (germline): SGHTA, FQGNSA. Trimming shortened V by 2 bases and J by 3 bases, and 20 bases separated the two germline ends. The CDR3 loop is CASSLIRGQVIRGNTIYF. In nucleotides, the CDR3 is TGTGCCAGCAGCTTAATCAGGGGCCAGGTAATCCGTGGAAACACCATATATTTT.

This chain joins TRBV30 and TRBJ2-2; weak D call: TRBD2 (6 bases). The CDR3 spans 15 residues. CDR1 is GTSNPN, CDR2 SVGIG, per germline (reference sequence). With 0 bases removed from V and 4 bases from J, the gap between germline ends came to 12 bases. CDR3 sequence (DNA): TGTGCCTGGAGTGTATTGCGGGGTCGCACCGGGGAGCTGTTTTTT. Encoded protein: CAWSVLRGRTGELFF. The full variable domain, rest sourced from reference TRBV30 and TRBJ2-2, is SQTIHQWPATLVQPVGSPLSLECTVEGTSNPNLYWYRQAAGRGLQLLFYSVGIGQISSEVPQNLSASRPQDRQFILSSKKLLLSDSGFYLCAWSVLRGRTGELFFGEGSRLTVL.

CDR3 residues: CASSLDGAGVGEKLFF. The CDR3 bases are TGTGCCAGCAGCTTAGATGGAGCGGGGGTGGGTGAAAAACTGTTTTTT. V usage is TRBV11-2 and J usage is TRBJ1-4, with D possibly being TRBD1 (5 bases). This CDR3 contains 16 residues. Germline V gene lookup returns CDR1 SGHAT and CDR2 FQNNGV. V was clipped by 0 bases and J by 7 bases, with 15 bases between them.

This chain uses TRBV6-1 with TRBJ1-5; TRBD1 aligns across 7 bases. The V and J ends lost 2 bases and 7 bases, in that order; junction bases with no gene match: 8. The CDR3 totals 15 residues. Germline V gene sequence: CDR1 MNHNS, CDR2 SASEGT. CDR3 sequence: CASSEIRGQAQPQHF. The CDR3 bases are TGTGCCAGCAGTGAAATTCGAGGACAGGCCCAGCCCCAGCATTTT.

This clone has just a few counts. J is TRBJ1-1 and V is TRBV11-2, with TRBD1 identical over 7 bases. The germline gives CDR1 SGHAT, CDR2 FQNNGV. V was clipped by 2 bases and J by 6 bases; unmatched bases: 3. CDR3 length: 13 residues. The CDR3 here is CASSLTGAAEAFF. The CDR3 coding sequence is TGTGCCAGCAGCTTAACAGGGGCTGCTGAAGCTTTCTTT.

V usage is TRBV6-6 and J usage is TRBJ1-1; tentatively, D is TRBD1 (5 bases). CDR3 size: 14 residues. V gave up 7 bases and J gave up 5 bases, with 17 bases separating them. The germline CDR1 and CDR2 sequences are MNHNY and SVGAGI (reference sequence). The CDR3 spells CASTRGVPETEAFF. Written as DNA, the CDR3 is TGTGCCAGCACCCGGGGGGTGCCGGAGACTGAAGCTTTCTTT.

The chain employs TRBV30 and TRBJ2-5; D is undetermined. This CDR3 contains 12 residues. Germline V CDR1 and CDR2: GTSNPN, SVGIG (reference sequence). The CDR3 region is CARAAGQETQYF. The CDR3 region has the DNA TGTGCTCGCGCGGCCGGGCAAGAGACCCAGTACTTC.

The chain combines TRBV28 with TRBJ2-5, with TRBD2 matching over 9 bases. CDR1 is MDHEN and CDR2 is SYDVKM in the germline V gene. The CDR3 length is 17 residues. J gave up 5 bases and V 3 bases, and 13 bases lay outside the gene matches. CDR3 sequence (DNA): TGTGCCAGCAGTTTTCTGCGTCGGGGCGGGAGGGCGGAGACCCAGTACTTC. It codes for CASSFLRRGGRAETQYF.

The chain is built from TRBV30 and TRBJ2-1, with TRBD2 as a possible D gene (6 bases). Germline V gives CDR1 GTSNPN, CDR2 SVGIG (reference sequence). The V gene lost 5 bases and the J gene lost 3 bases, with 11 bases spanning the gap. This CDR3 has 13 residues. CDR3 sequence (DNA): TGTGCCTGGGGTCCGGGGGACTACAATGAGCAGTTCTTC. It is translated as CAWGPGDYNEQFF.